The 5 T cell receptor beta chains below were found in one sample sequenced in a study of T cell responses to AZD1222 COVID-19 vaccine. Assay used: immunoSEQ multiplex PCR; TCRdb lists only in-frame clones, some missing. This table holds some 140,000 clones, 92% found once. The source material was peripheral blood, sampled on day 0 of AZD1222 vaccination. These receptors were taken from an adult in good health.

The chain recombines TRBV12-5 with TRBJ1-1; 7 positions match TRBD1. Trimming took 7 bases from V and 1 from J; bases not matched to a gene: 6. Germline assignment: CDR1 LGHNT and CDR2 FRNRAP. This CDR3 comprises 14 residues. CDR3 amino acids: CASVIQGGNTEAFF. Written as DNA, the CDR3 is TGTGCTAGTGTCATCCAGGGGGGGAACACTGAAGCTTTCTTT.

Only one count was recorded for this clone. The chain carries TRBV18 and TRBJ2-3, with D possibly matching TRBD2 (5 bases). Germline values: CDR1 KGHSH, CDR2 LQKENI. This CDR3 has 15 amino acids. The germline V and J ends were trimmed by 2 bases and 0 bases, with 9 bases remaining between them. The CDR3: CASSPIIASTDTQYF. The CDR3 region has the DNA TGTGCCAGCTCACCAATAATAGCGAGCACAGATACGCAGTATTTT.

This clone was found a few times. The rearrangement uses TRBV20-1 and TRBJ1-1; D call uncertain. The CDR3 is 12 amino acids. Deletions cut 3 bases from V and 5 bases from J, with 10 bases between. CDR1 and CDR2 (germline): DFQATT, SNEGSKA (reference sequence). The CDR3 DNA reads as TGCAGTGCTAGTATGGGGTTAACTGAAGCTTTCTTT. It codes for CSASMGLTEAFF.

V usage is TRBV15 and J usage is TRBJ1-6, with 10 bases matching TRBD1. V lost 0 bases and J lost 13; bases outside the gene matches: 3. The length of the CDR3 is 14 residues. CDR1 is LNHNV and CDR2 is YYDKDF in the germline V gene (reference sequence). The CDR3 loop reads CATSRDGQGGPLHF. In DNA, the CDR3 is TGTGCCACCAGCAGAGATGGACAGGGGGGGCCCCTCCACTTT.

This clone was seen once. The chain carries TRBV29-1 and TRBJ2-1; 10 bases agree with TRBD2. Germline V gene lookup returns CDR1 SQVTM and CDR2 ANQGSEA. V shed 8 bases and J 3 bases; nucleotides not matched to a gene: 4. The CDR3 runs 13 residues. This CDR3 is CSSWTSGYNEQFF. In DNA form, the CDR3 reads TGCAGCTCCTGGACTAGCGGCTACAATGAGCAGTTCTTC.